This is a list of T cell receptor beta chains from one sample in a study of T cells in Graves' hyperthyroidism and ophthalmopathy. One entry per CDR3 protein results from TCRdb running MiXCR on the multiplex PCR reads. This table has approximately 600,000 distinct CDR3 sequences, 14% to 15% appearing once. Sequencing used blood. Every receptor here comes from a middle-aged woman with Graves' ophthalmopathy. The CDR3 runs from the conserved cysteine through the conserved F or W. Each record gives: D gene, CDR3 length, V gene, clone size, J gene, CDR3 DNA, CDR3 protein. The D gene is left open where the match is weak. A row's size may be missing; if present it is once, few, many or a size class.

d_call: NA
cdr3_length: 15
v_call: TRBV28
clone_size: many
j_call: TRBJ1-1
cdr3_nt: TGTGCCAGCAGTTCCCCCGGACAGTTCAACACTGAAGCTTTCTTT
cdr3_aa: CASSSPGQFNTEAFF

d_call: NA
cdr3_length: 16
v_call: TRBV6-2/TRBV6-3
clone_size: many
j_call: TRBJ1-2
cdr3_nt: TGTGCCAGCAGTTACGAGGGCCGACCAGATTACTATGGCTACACCTTC
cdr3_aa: CASSYEGRPDYYGYTF

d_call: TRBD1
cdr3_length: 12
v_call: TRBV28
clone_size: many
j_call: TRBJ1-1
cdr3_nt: TGTGCCAGCAGCCTCGACAGGGTGGGAGCTTTCTTT
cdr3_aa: CASSLDRVGAFF

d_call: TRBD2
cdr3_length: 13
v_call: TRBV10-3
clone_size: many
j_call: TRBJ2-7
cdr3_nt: TGTGCCATCGGGGGGACTAGCTCGGGCGAGCAGTACTTC
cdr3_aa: CAIGGTSSGEQYF

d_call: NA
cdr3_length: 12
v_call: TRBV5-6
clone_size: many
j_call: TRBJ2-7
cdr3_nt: TGTGCCAGCAGCCTTGGGGCAGGGGAGCAGTACTTC
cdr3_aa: CASSLGAGEQYF

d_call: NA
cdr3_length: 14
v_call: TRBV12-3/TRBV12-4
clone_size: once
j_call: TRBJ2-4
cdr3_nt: TGTGCCAGCACCCCGAGCGGAGCCAAAAACATTCAGTACTTC
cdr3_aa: CASTPSGAKNIQYF

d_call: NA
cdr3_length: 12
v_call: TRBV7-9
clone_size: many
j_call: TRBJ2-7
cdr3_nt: TGTGCCAGCAGCTTAGGGGGCTCCGGGCAGTACTTC
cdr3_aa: CASSLGGSGQYF

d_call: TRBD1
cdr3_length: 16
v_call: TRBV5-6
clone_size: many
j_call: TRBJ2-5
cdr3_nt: TGTGCCAGCAGCACTGGGGCGCAGACAGGGCAAGAGACCCAGTACTTC
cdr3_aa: CASSTGAQTGQETQYF

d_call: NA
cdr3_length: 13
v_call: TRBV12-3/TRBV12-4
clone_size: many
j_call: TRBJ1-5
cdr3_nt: TGTGCCAGCAGTCCCCCCGACGGGGACGCCCAGCATTTT
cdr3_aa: CASSPPDGDAQHF

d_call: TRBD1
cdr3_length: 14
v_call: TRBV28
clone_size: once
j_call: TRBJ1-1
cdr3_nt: TGTGCCAGCAGCAGGACAGGGAGGAGCACTGAAGCTTTCTTT
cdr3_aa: CASSRTGRSTEAFF

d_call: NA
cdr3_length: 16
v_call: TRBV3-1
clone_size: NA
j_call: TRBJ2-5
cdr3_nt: TGTGCCAGCAGCCTTATCGGGCTGGACAGTGGAGAGACCCAGTACTTC
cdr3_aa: CASSLIGLDSGETQYF